This TCR beta chain was sequenced during a study of control samples from healthy donors and cancer patients. V was clipped by 2 bases and J by 5 bases; unmatched bases: 3. Per the germline V gene, CDR1 is WSHSY and CDR2 is SAAADI. CDR3 size: 14 residues. Sequenced by immunoSEQ multiplex PCR; TCRdb stores in-frame clones only, minus some. The data hold roughly 130,000 clones, with around nine tenths observed a single time. This chain connects TRBV10-2 to TRBJ1-1, with 9 bases aligning to TRBD1. This receptor was taken from a woman aged 25 to 45 in good health. Sequencing was performed on blood. The CDR3 DNA reads TGCGCCAGCAGTGAGACCGGGACAGGGACTGAAGCTTTCTTT. As protein: CASSETGTGTEAFF.